These 8 T cell receptor beta chains were sequenced from one sample in a study of blood T cell repertoires in COVID-19. The assay was immunoSEQ multiplex PCR, and TCRdb's table has in-frame clones only and misses some. The sample records over 200,000 clones, approximately 86% being singletons. Input material: peripheral blood. The receptors shown here come from a man aged 40-49 years who had recovered from COVID-19.

The chain carries TRBV12-5 and TRBJ2-7; unclear D gene. Per germline, CDR1 LGHNT and CDR2 FRNRAP. This CDR3 region has 12 residues. V was cut by 6 bases and J by 2 bases, with 8 bases left in between. CDR3 nucleotide sequence: TGTGCTAGTGGCCGACGGGCCTACGAGCAGTACTTC. Translation gives CASGRRAYEQYF.

The chain combines TRBV14 with TRBJ1-6; the D is unclear. In germline, CDR1 is SGHDN, CDR2 FVKESK. The CDR3 has 15 residues. V dropped 4 bases and J dropped 14 bases, with 21 bases sitting between them. In nucleotides, the CDR3 is TGTGCCAGCAGCCCTGGCGGGGTCCCTTTGGAGTCCCTCCACTTT. The encoded protein is CASSPGGVPLESLHF. Full variable domain (remainder filled in from reference TRBV14 and TRBJ1-6): EAGVTQFPSHSVIEKGQTVTLRCDPISGHDNLYWYRRVMGKEIKFLLHFVKESKQDESGMPNNRFLAERTGGTYSTLKVQPAELEDSGVYFCASSPGGVPLESLHFGNGTRLTVT.

The CDR3 nucleotides read TGTGCCATCAGAGGGAGTAGTTCAGATACGCAGTATTTT. Protein sequence: CAIRGSSSDTQYF. The J gene is TRBJ2-3, the V gene TRBV10-3; D is perhaps TRBD2 (5 bases). The CDR3 spans 13 residues. V was clipped by 6 bases and J by 4 bases, with 11 bases between them. Germline CDR1 and CDR2: ENHRY and SYGVKD.

This chain joins TRBV10-3 and TRBJ2-7; D unclear. The CDR3 has 14 amino acids. In germline, CDR1 is ENHRY, CDR2 SYGVKD. V lost 0 bases and J lost 4, with 10 bases in between. The CDR3, as DNA: TGTGCCATCAGTGAGTCCCTAGATGCTTACGAGCAGTACTTC. Encoded protein: CAISESLDAYEQYF.

The chain combines TRBV29-1 with TRBJ1-1; possibly TRBD1 for D (5 bases). V dropped 4 bases and J dropped 1 base, with 10 bases sitting between them. CDR3 length: 13 amino acids. The germline V gene encodes CDR1 SQVTM and CDR2 ANQGSEA. The CDR3 region has the DNA TGCAGCGTTGCGTTGGGGCCGAACACTGAAGCTTTCTTT. Amino acid sequence: CSVALGPNTEAFF.

This chain links TRBV19 with TRBJ2-1; D perhaps matches TRBD2 (6 bases). Trimming removed 1 base at V and 9 bases at J, with 16 bases between. This CDR3 is built from 15 residues. Germline V gene sequence: CDR1 LNHDA, CDR2 SQIVND (reference sequence). CDR3 loop: CASSIGGRTGTEQFF. The CDR3 DNA reads TGTGCCAGTAGTATAGGAGGGAGGACCGGCACTGAGCAGTTCTTC.

This clone appeared a few times. This chain uses TRBV23-1 with TRBJ1-6; perhaps TRBD1 as D (6 bases). TRBV23-1 is assigned to the ORF class and has an uncertain function. Trimming shortened V by 6 bases and J by 7 bases, and 22 bases separated the two germline ends. There are 17 residues in the CDR3. The CDR3 here is CASSLYYRVGGNSPLHF. In DNA form, the CDR3 reads TGCGCCAGCAGCCTATATTACAGGGTGGGGGGGAATTCACCCCTCCACTTT.

The chain links TRBV19 to TRBJ1-2; unclear D gene. V lost 7 bases, J lost 4 bases, and 13 bases lay in between. This CDR3 spans 13 amino acids. Germline-derived CDR1 and CDR2 are LNHDA and SQIVND (reference sequence). The CDR3 sequence: CASNPKLGYGYTF. The CDR3 DNA reads TGTGCCAGTAACCCGAAGCTTGGCTATGGCTACACCTTC.